This TCR beta chain was captured in a study of control samples from healthy donors and cancer patients. Trimming took off 3 bases at V and 5 bases at J, with 10 bases between the two ends. The length of the CDR3 is 13 residues. From germline, CDR1 is MNHEY and CDR2 SMNVEV (reference sequence). Clones were sequenced by immunoSEQ multiplex PCR, and TCRdb holds only the in-frame ones, with some missing. The table includes fewer than 500,000 clones, around 90% detected once. J is TRBJ1-1 and V is TRBV27, with D hard to call. Sequencing was carried out using PBMCs. This sequence was found in a man in his forties with head and neck cancer. The DNA of the CDR3 is TGTGCCAGCAGTTTTCGAGAAGGGACTGAAGCTTTCTTT. Its protein is CASSFREGTEAFF.